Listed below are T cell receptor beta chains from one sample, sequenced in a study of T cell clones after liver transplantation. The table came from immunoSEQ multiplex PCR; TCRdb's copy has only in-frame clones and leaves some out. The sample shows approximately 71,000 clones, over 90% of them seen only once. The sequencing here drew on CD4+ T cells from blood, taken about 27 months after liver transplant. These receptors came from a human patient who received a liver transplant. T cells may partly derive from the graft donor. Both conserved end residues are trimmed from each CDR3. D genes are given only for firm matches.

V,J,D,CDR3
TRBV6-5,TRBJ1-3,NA,ASRSTGFSGNTIY
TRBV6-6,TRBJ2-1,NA,ASTSRVGGRNEQF
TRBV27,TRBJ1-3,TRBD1,ASYINGQTGQGGPWNTIY
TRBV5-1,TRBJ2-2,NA,ASSIMTTNTGELF
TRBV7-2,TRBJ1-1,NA,ASSWGGATTEAF
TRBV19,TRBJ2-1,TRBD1,ASRSRGLDYNEQF
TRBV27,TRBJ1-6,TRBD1,ASSLSRGSTYNSPLH
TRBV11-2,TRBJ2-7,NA,ASSQLTGKYEQY
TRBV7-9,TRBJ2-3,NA,ASSPPGAQTSTQY
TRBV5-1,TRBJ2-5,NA,ASSPMGKQETQY
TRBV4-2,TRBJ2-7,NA,ASSRARSSSYEQY
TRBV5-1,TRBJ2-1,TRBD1,ASSTPDRGSSYNEQF
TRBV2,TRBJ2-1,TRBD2,ASSEGSGNNEQF
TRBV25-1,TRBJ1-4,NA,ASSALGGEKLF
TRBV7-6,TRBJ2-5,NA,ASSPGTGTTQY
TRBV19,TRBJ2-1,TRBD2,ASSPGHSGREQF
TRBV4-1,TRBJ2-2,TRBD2,ASSRGGEVITGELF
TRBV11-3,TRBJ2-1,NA,ASSLAAEGEQF
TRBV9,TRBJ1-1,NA,ASSPRAGSDTEAF
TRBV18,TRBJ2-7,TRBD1,ASSQAGTGGYEQY
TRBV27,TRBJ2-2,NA,ASSSTRTGELF
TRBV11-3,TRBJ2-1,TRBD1,ASSSGQEVNEQF
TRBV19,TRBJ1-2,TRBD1,ASTLGQGQTNYGYT
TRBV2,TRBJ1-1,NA,ASSPQSYGTEAF
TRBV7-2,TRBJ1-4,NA,ASSGRSNEKLF
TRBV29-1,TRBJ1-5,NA,SAGGRNQPQH
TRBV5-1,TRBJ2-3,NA,ASSLALAESTDTQY